This T cell receptor beta chain was found in a study of a mutant IDH1 vaccine in newly diagnosed glioma. Across the study: Initiation of the vaccine course occurred 4-6 weeks after radiotherapy alone, or alongside temozolomide cycles. Most patients had radiochemotherapy with temozolomide before enrollment; others had one alone.

Study observations and caveats: Researchers report vaccine-induced immune responses in over 90% of patients.

This CDR3 spans 13 amino acids. CDR1 and CDR2 (germline): SEHNR, FQNEAQ (reference sequence). The germline V and J ends were trimmed by 3 bases and 2 bases, with 8 bases remaining between them. As concerns this clone: Antigen: not known.

Measured with immunoSEQ multiplex PCR; TCRdb has only the in-frame clones, and not every one. Found here are over 55,000 clones, around 80% of them singletons; the top ten hold over 7%. As to time point: week 23, last vaccination. Vaccination comprised doses that each held 300 ug of mutant IDH1 20-mer peptide, plus topical imiquimod. New WHO grade 3 or 4 astrocytomas that were IDH1-mutant and ATRX-lost occurred in the donors. V gene TRBV7-9 combines with J gene TRBJ2-7; no clear D gene. The material was PBMCs, obtained from a glioma patient whose treatment included an IDH1 peptide vaccine. This TCR came from a woman in her thirties or forties with glioma. Some clones in this sample may be carry-over from other donors' samples. As DNA, the CDR3 is TGTGCCAGCAGCTTTCCAGTAACCTACGAGCAGTACTTC. It encodes CASSFPVTYEQYF.